This T cell receptor beta chain was observed in a study of T-cell reconstitution after alpha-beta-depleted transplantation in children. CDR1 PRHDT and CDR2 FYEKMQ come from the germline V gene (reference sequence). The CDR3 length is 12 residues. Losses at the gene ends were 5 bases for V and 9 bases for J; bases not matched to a gene: 2. Molecular barcoding with unique molecular identifiers was used for the TCRbeta library. One entry per CDR3 protein, called by TCRdb with MiXCR from the PCR reads. In the table there are about 610,000 distinct CDR3 sequences, about 10% of which are singletons. Sequences were derived from PBMCs from the stem cell graft donor, sampled from the stem cell graft. This chain connects TRBV13 to TRBJ2-4; 9 bases match TRBD2. The clonotype was recovered from a human donor who donated a stem cell graft to a child with acute myeloid leukemia. This chain's CDR3 is CASSERGVIQYF. CDR3 DNA: TGTGCCAGCAGCGAGCGGGGGGTCATTCAGTACTTC.